This T cell receptor (beta chain) was found in a study of identical twins. The CDR3 is 15 residues long. Germline assignment: CDR1 SGDLS and CDR2 YYNGEE. The germline V and J ends were trimmed by 2 bases and 6 bases, with 18 bases remaining between them. In every case, the donor was a healthy Caucasian. One entry per CDR3 protein, called by TCRdb with MiXCR from the 5' RACE reads. The sample holds 600,000 to 850,000 distinct CDR3 sequences, 15% to 20% seen once. Study observations and caveats: Among monozygotic twins, out-of-frame TCR alpha sharing exceeded what models predicted.

This clonotype was detected a few times. What it binds is not known. These records were also assigned to another study, of T cells expressing NK-cell markers. That paper adds: Cells sorted as CD3+CD56+NKG2C+, CD3+CD56+NKG2C- and CD3+CD56-NKG2C+ T cells supplied the TCR beta repertoires. Eight donors were sequenced, seven testing HCMV-seropositive and one testing seronegative.

This sequence was found in a woman aged 18-29 years in good health. Material: PBMCs. The chain couples TRBV9 to TRBJ2-7, with TRBD1 as a possible D gene (5 bases). The chain's CDR3 is CASSVGDSPSFEQYF. CDR3 coding DNA: TGTGCCAGCAGCGTGGGCGACAGTCCCTCTTTCGAGCAGTACTTC. The full variable domain, with the rest looked up from reference TRBV9 and TRBJ2-7, is DSGVTQTPKHLITATGQRVTLRCSPRSGDLSVYWYQQSLDQGLQFLIQYYNGEERAKGNILERFSAQQFPDLHSELNLSSLELGDSALYFCASSVGDSPSFEQYFGPGTRLTVT.